This passage covers 19 T cell receptor beta chains from one sample sequenced in a study of beta chain features in type 1 diabetes. Expressed TCRB transcripts were sequenced, since all the RNA that had been isolated was reverse transcribed. Using immunoSEQ multiplex PCR, the repertoire was profiled, and TCRdb retains in-frame clones only, with some absent. The data show over 350,000 clones, about 15% seen once. Source material: naive CD4+ T cells from blood. The receptors were sampled from a young woman in good health.

The gene calls are TRBV9 and TRBJ1-5; D gene uncertain. Trimming cost V 0 bases and J 7 bases, with 14 bases left between them. The germline CDR1 and CDR2 sequences are SGDLS and YYNGEE. The CDR3 consists of 15 residues. The CDR3 region has the DNA TGTGCCAGCAGCGTAGGAGTAGGGAGAGGCCAGCCCCAGCATTTT. Translating it yields CASSVGVGRGQPQHF.

The chain has TRBV18 and TRBJ2-3; 9 bases fit TRBD1. CDR1 and CDR2 from the germline V gene are KGHSH and LQKENI. The J segment lost 2 bases and the V segment lost 3 bases, leaving 3 bases of the junction unmatched. CDR3 length equals 15 residues. CDR3 region: CASSPGQGNTDTQYF. In nucleotides, the CDR3 is TGTGCCAGCTCACCCGGACAGGGGAACACAGATACGCAGTATTTT.

The chain carries TRBV4-2 and TRBJ1-4; 9 bases are shared with TRBD1. Germline lookup yields CDR1 LGHNA and CDR2 YNFKEQ. This CDR3 is 16 amino acids long. V dropped 3 bases and J dropped 8; count of bases not matched to a gene: 10. CDR3 sequence reads: CASSQRTGEPREKLFF. DNA for the CDR3: TGTGCCAGCAGCCAGCGGACAGGGGAGCCTAGGGAAAAACTGTTTTTT.

V and J are TRBV6-5 and TRBJ1-1, with TRBD1 matching 7 bases. Per the germline V gene, CDR1 is MNHEY and CDR2 is SVGAGI. V shed 6 bases and J 1 base; nucleotides not matched to a gene: 5. This CDR3 is built from 14 residues. The CDR3 region is CASSRDRPNTEAFF. DNA of the CDR3: TGTGCCAGCAGCCGGGACAGACCGAACACTGAAGCTTTCTTT.

This clone was found a few times. The J gene is TRBJ1-1, the V gene TRBV6-4; D is perhaps TRBD1 (6 bases). This CDR3 is built from 15 residues. The ends were cut back, 6 bases at V and 0 bases at J, with 14 bases in the middle. Germline V lookup: CDR1 MRHNA, CDR2 SNTAGT. CDR3 coding DNA: TGTGCCAGCAGAGATACAGGGACAATGAACACTGAAGCTTTCTTT. Its protein product is CASRDTGTMNTEAFF.

The table lists this clone with a few counts. The J gene is TRBJ1-5, the V gene TRBV7-8; possibly TRBD1 for D (5 bases). The CDR3 runs 14 residues. Germline-derived CDR1 and CDR2 are SGHVS and FQNEAQ. The ends were cut back, 5 bases at V and 2 bases at J, with 10 bases in the middle. CDR3 loop: CASSIRARNQPQHF. CDR3 in DNA: TGTGCCAGCAGCATCAGGGCGCGCAATCAGCCCCAGCATTTT.

As DNA, the CDR3 is TGTGCCAGCAGTTTAAACAGGGAAGGCGAGCAGTACTTC. Translating it yields CASSLNREGEQYF. This sequence joins TRBV27 and TRBJ2-7; D might be TRBD1 (6 bases). The germline CDR1 and CDR2 sequences are MNHEY and SMNVEV (reference sequence). The V gene lost 2 bases and the J gene lost 6 bases, with 11 bases spanning the gap. The CDR3 has 13 residues.

The chain is built from TRBV6-5 and TRBJ1-4, with D perhaps TRBD1 (5 bases). The CDR3 covers 16 residues. Germline CDR1 and CDR2: MNHEY and SVGAGI. The ends were cut back, 0 bases at V and 0 bases at J, with 8 bases in the middle. CDR3 sequence: CASSYSGVATNEKLFF. CDR3 DNA sequence: TGTGCCAGCAGTTACTCAGGGGTTGCAACTAATGAAAAACTGTTTTTT.

This clone was counted a few times. This rearrangement joins TRBV5-1 to TRBJ1-2; 10 nucleotides match TRBD1. This CDR3 contains 14 residues. V lost 5 bases to trimming and J lost 6 bases; unmatched junction nucleotides: 7. CDR1 and CDR2 from the germline V gene are SGHRS and YFSETQ. Here the CDR3 reads CASSGQGVGDGYTF. The CDR3 DNA reads as TGCGCCAGCAGTGGACAGGGGGTTGGAGATGGCTACACCTTC.

This clone was seen once. The rearrangement links TRBV7-2 to TRBJ2-5; tentatively, D is TRBD1 (6 bases). The V end lost 4 bases, the J end lost 4 bases, and 10 bases lay between the germline ends. The germline gives CDR1 SGHTA, CDR2 FQGNSA. The CDR3 covers 13 residues. CDR3 sequence reads: CASSWGLGETQYF. In DNA, the CDR3 is TGTGCCAGCAGCTGGGGGCTGGGAGAGACCCAGTACTTC.

V and J are TRBV2 and TRBJ2-7; D call uncertain. The V end was cut by 3 bases, the J end by 2 bases, with 17 bases between. Germline-derived CDR1 and CDR2 are SNHLY and FYNNEI. This CDR3 region has 16 residues. CDR3 amino acids: CASSDVGSFLTYEQYF. The CDR3 region has the DNA TGTGCCAGCAGTGATGTGGGCTCCTTCCTAACCTACGAGCAGTACTTC.

The chain uses TRBV30 and TRBJ1-2; no reliable D call. The germline gives CDR1 GTSNPN, CDR2 SVGIG (reference sequence). This CDR3 comprises 12 residues. Trimming removed 0 bases at V and 7 bases at J, with 9 bases between. CDR3 loop: CAWSVPRVGYTF. The CDR3 DNA reads TGTGCCTGGAGTGTACCCCGCGTTGGCTACACCTTC.

This chain links TRBV14 with TRBJ1-1; D gene unclear. V was pared by 1 base and J by 1 base, with 4 bases between. The germline gives CDR1 SGHDN, CDR2 FVKESK. The CDR3 loop spans 13 amino acids. This CDR3 reads CASSQVRNTEAFF. The CDR3 nucleotides read TGTGCCAGCAGCCAAGTCCGGAACACTGAAGCTTTCTTT.

This chain uses TRBV25-1 with TRBJ2-4; D is possibly TRBD1 (6 bases). Germline loops: CDR1 MGHDK, CDR2 SYGVNS. The ends were cut back, 4 bases at V and 3 bases at J, with 16 bases in the middle. This CDR3 has 16 amino acids. CDR3 DNA: TGTGCCAGCAGTGGACACAGGGCAGAAAGCAAAAACATTCAGTACTTC. Its translation is CASSGHRAESKNIQYF.

The V gene is TRBV7-2, the J gene TRBJ1-4, with 7 bases that match TRBD1. With V trimmed by 1 base and J by 8 bases, 7 bases remained unmatched. CDR1 and CDR2 from the germline V gene are SGHTA and FQGNSA. The CDR3 runs 15 residues. The CDR3 loop is CASSLGRGLREKLFF. For the CDR3, the DNA is TGTGCCAGCAGCTTAGGGAGGGGGCTTCGAGAAAAACTGTTTTTT.

The chain joins TRBV28 to TRBJ2-7; D call uncertain. Germline V gene sequence: CDR1 MDHEN, CDR2 SYDVKM. This CDR3 has 11 amino acids. V was trimmed by 3 bases and J by 3 bases, leaving 3 bases between them. The CDR3 loop reads CASSFHYEQYF. CDR3 DNA: TGTGCCAGCAGTTTTCACTACGAGCAGTACTTC.

This clone was detected a few times. V usage is TRBV7-2 and J usage is TRBJ2-2; a weak D match, TRBD1 (5 bases). Between the trimmed V and J ends, which lost 6 bases and 1 base, there was a span of 6 bases. The CDR3 loop spans 13 amino acids. Germline V CDR1 and CDR2: SGHTA, FQGNSA. The CDR3 DNA is TGTGCCAGCAGGGGGCAGAACACCGGGGAGCTGTTTTTT. Translating gives CASRGQNTGELFF.

The gene calls are TRBV13 and TRBJ2-7; 7 bases are a match to TRBD1. The germline gives CDR1 PRHDT, CDR2 FYEKMQ (reference sequence). The J segment lost 2 bases and the V segment lost 3 bases, leaving 10 bases of the junction unmatched. This CDR3 contains 16 residues. The chain's CDR3 is CASSLGMNRGTYEQYF. In DNA, the CDR3 is TGTGCCAGCAGCTTGGGGATGAACAGGGGAACCTACGAGCAGTACTTC. The entire variable domain, with the rest obtained from reference TRBV13 and TRBJ2-7, is as follows: AAGVIQSPRHLIKEKRETATLKCYPIPRHDTVYWYQQGPGQDPQFLISFYEKMQSDKGSIPDRFSAQQFSDYHSELNMSSLELGDSALYFCASSLGMNRGTYEQYFGPGTRLTVT.

The rearrangement links TRBV5-1 to TRBJ2-5; 7 positions match TRBD2. This CDR3 is built from 16 residues. Germline V gene lookup returns CDR1 SGHRS and CDR2 YFSETQ. J was trimmed by 2 bases and V by 1 base; bases with no gene match: 8. CDR3 residues: CASSLTGGGPQETQYF. The DNA of the CDR3 is TGCGCCAGCAGCTTGACTGGGGGAGGGCCGCAAGAGACCCAGTACTTC.